This T cell receptor beta chain was found in a study of blood T cells in healthy people across ages. A second 7 to 11 cycle PCR used barcoded and J-beta primers. Through a template-switch adaptor with 12 random nucleotides, each cDNA molecule received a tag. From the 5' RACE reads, TCRdb called clonotypes with MiXCR, one entry per CDR3 protein. The sample yields roughly 800,000 distinct CDR3 sequences, roughly 25% seen once. Trimming shortened V by 6 bases and J by 9 bases, and 12 bases separated the two germline ends. Germline V gives CDR1 SNHLY, CDR2 FYNNEI. The CDR3 runs to 12 residues. These data also formed part of another study, on T cells of mothers and their children.

Sequences were obtained from blood. This TCR was sampled from a boy younger than 18 in good health. The chain uses TRBV2 and TRBJ2-4; maybe TRBD2 (6 bases). CDR3 amino acids: CASSGGDGIQYF. CDR3 DNA: TGTGCCAGCAGCGGAGGGGACGGCATTCAGTACTTC. The variable domain in full, with the rest retrieved from reference TRBV2 and TRBJ2-4, is EPEVTQTPSHQVTQMGQEVILRCVPISNHLYFYWYRQILGQKVEFLVSFYNNEISEKSEIFDDQFSVERPDGSNFTLKIRSTKLEDSAMYFCASSGGDGIQYFGAGTRLSVL.